This T cell receptor beta chain was recorded in a study of T cell responses to AZD1222 COVID-19 vaccine. As for the study in general: Second-dose recipients at about 4 or about 12 weeks were treated as one pooled group.

Trimming took 5 bases from V and 6 from J; bases not matched to a gene: 4. The CDR3 consists of 13 residues. Germline CDR1 reads SGHTA; CDR2 reads FQGTGA. Assay: immunoSEQ multiplex PCR; the TCRdb copy retains only in-frame clones and omits some. The sample consists of about 150,000 clones, about 93% of them appearing once. Details on this clone: Its antigen remains unidentified.

Broader study findings: The number of AZD1222 recipients seropositive at baseline was only five or six.

This receptor was taken from an adult in good health. The sample was peripheral blood, taken on day 0 of AZD1222 vaccination. The V and J genes are TRBV7-3 and TRBJ1-5; 7 bases agree with TRBD1. CDR3 DNA sequence: TGTGCCAGCAGCACAGGGGACGGTCAGCCCCAGCATTTT. Its translation is CASSTGDGQPQHF.